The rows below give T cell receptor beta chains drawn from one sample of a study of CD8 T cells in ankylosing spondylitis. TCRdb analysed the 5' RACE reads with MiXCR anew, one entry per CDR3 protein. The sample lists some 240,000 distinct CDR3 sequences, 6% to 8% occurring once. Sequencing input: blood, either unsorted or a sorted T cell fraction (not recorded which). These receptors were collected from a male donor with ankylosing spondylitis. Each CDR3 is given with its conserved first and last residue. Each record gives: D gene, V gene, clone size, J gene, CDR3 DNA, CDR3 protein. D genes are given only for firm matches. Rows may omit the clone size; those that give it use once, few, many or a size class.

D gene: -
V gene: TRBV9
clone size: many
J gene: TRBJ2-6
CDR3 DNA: TGTGCCAGCAGCGATGACTACCAGGGATTGGGTGGGGCCAACGTCCTGACTTTC
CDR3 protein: CASSDDYQGLGGANVLTF

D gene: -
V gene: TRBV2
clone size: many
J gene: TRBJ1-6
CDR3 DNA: TGTGCCAGCAGGGCGACAGCGAATTCACCCCTCCACTTT
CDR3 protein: CASRATANSPLHF

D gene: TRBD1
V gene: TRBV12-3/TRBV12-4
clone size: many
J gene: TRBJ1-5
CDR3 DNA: TGTGCCAGCAGTGGACAGGGAGGACAGCCCCAGCATTTT
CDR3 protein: CASSGQGGQPQHF

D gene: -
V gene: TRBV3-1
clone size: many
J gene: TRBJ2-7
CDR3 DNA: TGTGCCAGCAGCCAAGAATTTTTTGGGAGGCTTCGTTACGAGCAGTACTTC
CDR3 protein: CASSQEFFGRLRYEQYF

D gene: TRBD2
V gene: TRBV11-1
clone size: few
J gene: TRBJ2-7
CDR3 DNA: TGTGCCAGCAGCTTAGCCCCTGTAGCGGGAGGGCCAACAAGGGAGCAGTACTTC
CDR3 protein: CASSLAPVAGGPTREQYF

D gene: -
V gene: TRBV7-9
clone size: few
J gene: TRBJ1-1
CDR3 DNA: TGTGCCAGCAGCTTAGACTGGAGGACTGAAGCTTTCTTT
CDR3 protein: CASSLDWRTEAFF

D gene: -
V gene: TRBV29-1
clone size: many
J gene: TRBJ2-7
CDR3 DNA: TGCAGCGTTCTCGGGGGCCGACTAGGAGGTCCCTACGAGCAGTACTTC
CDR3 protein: CSVLGGRLGGPYEQYF

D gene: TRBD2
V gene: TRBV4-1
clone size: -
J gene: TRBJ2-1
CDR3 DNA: TGCGCCAGCAGCCAAGAACGAGTAGCGGGAGGGGCCTACAATGAGCAGTTCTTC
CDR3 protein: CASSQERVAGGAYNEQFF

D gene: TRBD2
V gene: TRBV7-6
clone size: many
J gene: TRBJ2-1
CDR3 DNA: TGTGCCAGCAGCTTAGACCCGGGAGGGCAGAATGAGCAGTTCTTC
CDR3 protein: CASSLDPGGQNEQFF

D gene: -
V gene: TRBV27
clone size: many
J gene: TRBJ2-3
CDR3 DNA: TGTGCCAGCAGTTTTATTACAACAGATACGCAGTATTTT
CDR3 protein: CASSFITTDTQYF

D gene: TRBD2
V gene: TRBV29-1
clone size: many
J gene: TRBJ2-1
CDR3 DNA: TGCAGCGTTGCTGGGGGGAGGGCCTACAATGAGCAGTTCTTC
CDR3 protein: CSVAGGRAYNEQFF

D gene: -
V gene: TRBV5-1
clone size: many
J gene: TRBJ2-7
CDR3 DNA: TGCGCCAGCAGCTTCGGGCTAGCACTCCACGAGCAGTACTTC
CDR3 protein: CASSFGLALHEQYF

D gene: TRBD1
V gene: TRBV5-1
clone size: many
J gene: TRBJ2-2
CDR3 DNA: TGCGCCAGCAGCTTGAAACCCGGGACAGGGGTGTGGACCGGGGAGCTGTTTTTT
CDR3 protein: CASSLKPGTGVWTGELFF

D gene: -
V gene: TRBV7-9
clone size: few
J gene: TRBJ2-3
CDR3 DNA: TGTGCCAGCAGCTTTTTTGTTGCAGATACGCAGTATTTT
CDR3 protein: CASSFFVADTQYF

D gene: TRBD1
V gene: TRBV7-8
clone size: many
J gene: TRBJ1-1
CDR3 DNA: TGTGCCAGCAGCTCCTTCCCCGGACAGGGCATGCCCCTGGACACTGAAGCTTTCTTT
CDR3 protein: CASSSFPGQGMPLDTEAFF

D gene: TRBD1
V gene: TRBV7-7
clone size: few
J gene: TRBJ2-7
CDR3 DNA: TGTGCTAGCAGCTCAAGCACCAGGGGGCGCGAGCAGTACTTC
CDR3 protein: CASSSSTRGREQYF

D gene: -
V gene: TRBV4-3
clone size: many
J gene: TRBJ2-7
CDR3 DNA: TGCGCCAGCAGCCAAGATTACAGGGTATTAAACGAGCAGTACTTC
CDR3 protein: CASSQDYRVLNEQYF

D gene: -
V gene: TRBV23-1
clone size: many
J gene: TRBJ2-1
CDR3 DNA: TGCGCCAGCAGCCTGGGGGGCGAGGGGCAGTTCTTC
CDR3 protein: CASSLGGEGQFF

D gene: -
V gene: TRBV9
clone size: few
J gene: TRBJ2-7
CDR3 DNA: TGTGCCAGCAGCGTAGGGGGACATCTCTCCTACGAGCAGTACTTC
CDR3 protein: CASSVGGHLSYEQYF

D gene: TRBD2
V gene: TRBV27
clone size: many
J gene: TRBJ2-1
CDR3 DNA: TGTGCCAGCAGTTTAGGGGCTAGCGGGTTCCCCTGCAATGAGCAGTTCTTC
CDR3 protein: CASSLGASGFPCNEQFF

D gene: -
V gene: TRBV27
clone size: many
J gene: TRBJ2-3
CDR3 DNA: TGTGCCAGCAGTTTCCGGCACACAGATACGCAGTATTTT
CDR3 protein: CASSFRHTDTQYF

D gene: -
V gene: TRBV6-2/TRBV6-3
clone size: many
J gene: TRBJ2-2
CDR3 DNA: TGTGCCAGCAGTCCCGAGCGCGGGGGCTACCTTATGAACACCGGGGAGCTGTTTTTT
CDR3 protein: CASSPERGGYLMNTGELFF

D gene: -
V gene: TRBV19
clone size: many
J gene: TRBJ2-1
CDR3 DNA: TGTGCCAGTAGTATAGCTAGTTTCCGTGAGCAGTTCTTC
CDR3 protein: CASSIASFREQFF

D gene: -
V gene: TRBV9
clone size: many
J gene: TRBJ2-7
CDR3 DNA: TGTGCCAGCAGCCGTAGTCAGGTGAACGAGCAGTACTTC
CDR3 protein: CASSRSQVNEQYF

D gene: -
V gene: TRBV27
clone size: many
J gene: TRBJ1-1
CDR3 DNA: TGTGCCAGCAGTTTCTCGGGGTACGTGAACACTGAAGCTTTCTTT
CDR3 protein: CASSFSGYVNTEAFF

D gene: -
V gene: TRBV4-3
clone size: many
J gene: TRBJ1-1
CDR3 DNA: TGCGCCAGCAGCCAAGATCGGGGGACCACTGAAGCTTTCTTT
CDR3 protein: CASSQDRGTTEAFF

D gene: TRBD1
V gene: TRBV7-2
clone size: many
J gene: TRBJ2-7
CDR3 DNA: TGTGCCAGCAGCTTTGGTGGACAGGGTTACGAGCAGTACTTC
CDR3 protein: CASSFGGQGYEQYF

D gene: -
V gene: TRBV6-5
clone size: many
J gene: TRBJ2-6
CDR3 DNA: TGTGCCAGCAGTTACAGGACACATGGGGCCAACGTCCTGACTTTC
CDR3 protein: CASSYRTHGANVLTF

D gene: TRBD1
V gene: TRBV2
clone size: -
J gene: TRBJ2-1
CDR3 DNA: TGTGCCAGCAGGGGGGACAGGGGGCGAAGGGATGAGCAGTTCTTC
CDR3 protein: CASRGDRGRRDEQFF

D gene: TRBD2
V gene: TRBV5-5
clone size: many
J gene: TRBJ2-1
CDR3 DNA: TGTGCCAGCCCTTCGGCCAGCGGGAGCAGGGCGAATGAGCAGTTCTTC
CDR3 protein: CASPSASGSRANEQFF

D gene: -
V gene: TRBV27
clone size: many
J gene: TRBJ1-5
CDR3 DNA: TGTGCCAGCAGTTTGGAGGGAGGGCCCCAGCATTTT
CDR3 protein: CASSLEGGPQHF

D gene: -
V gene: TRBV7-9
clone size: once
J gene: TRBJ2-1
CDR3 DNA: TGTGCCAGCAGCTTAGATTGGGGTAACAATGAGCAGTTCTTC
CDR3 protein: CASSLDWGNNEQFF

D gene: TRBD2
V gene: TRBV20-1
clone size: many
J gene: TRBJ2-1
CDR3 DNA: TGCAGTGCTAGACCCCTAGCGGGGGGGTCCTACAATGAGCAGTTCTTC
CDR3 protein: CSARPLAGGSYNEQFF

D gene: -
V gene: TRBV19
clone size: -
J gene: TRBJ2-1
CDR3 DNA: TGTGCCAGTAGTCGAAACCCTGGGACCTACAATGAGCAGTTCTTC
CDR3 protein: CASSRNPGTYNEQFF

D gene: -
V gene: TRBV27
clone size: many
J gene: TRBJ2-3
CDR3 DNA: TGTGCCAGCAGTTTGGGAATCACAGATACGCAGTATTTT
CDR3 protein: CASSLGITDTQYF

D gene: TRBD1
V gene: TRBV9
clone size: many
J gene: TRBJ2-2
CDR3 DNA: TGTGCCAGCAGCGAAGTGACAGGGAGCCTCGGGGAGCTGTTTTTT
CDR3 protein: CASSEVTGSLGELFF

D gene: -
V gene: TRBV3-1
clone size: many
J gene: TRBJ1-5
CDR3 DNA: TGTGCCAGCAGCCAAGACCGGGCAGGGATTGGAAGGCAGCCCCAGCATTTT
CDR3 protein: CASSQDRAGIGRQPQHF

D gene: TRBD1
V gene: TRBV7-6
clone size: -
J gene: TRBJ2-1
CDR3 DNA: TGTGCCAGCAGCTTAAGGGACAGGGGGTCCTACAATGAGCAGTTCTTC
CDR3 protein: CASSLRDRGSYNEQFF

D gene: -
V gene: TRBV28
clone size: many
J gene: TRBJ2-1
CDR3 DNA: TGTGCCAGCAGTTCTGCAGACAGCCTCTCCTACAATGAGCAGTTCTTC
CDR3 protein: CASSSADSLSYNEQFF

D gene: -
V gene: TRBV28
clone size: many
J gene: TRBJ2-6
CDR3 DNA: TGTGCCAGCAGTTTACCAGGGGTGGGGGCCAACGTCCTGACTTTC
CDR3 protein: CASSLPGVGANVLTF

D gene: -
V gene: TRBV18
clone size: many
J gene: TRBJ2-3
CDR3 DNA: TGTGCCAGCTCAGAAGAGGGGAAGACAGATACGCAGTATTTT
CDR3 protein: CASSEEGKTDTQYF

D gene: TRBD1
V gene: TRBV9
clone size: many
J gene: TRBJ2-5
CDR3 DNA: TGTGCCAGCAGCTTCACATCGGGACAGGGGGCACAAGAGACCCAGTACTTC
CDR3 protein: CASSFTSGQGAQETQYF

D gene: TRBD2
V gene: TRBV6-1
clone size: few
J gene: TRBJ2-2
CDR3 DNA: TGTGCCAGCAGTCCACGGACTAGCGGGATCGTCGGGGAGCTGTTTTTT
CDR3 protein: CASSPRTSGIVGELFF

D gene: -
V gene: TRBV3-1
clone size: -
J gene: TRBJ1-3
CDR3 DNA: TGTGCCAGCTCCAGATCGGCGTGGAGGGGAGTTGGAAACACCATATATTTT
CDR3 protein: CASSRSAWRGVGNTIYF

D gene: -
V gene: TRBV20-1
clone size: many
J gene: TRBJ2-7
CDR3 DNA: TGCAGTGCTAGAGAACGAGGAAGGACCGAGCAGTACTTC
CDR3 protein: CSARERGRTEQYF

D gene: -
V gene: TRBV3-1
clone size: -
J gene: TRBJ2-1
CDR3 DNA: TGTGCCAGCAGCCGGGGCCGGAGTGGAGTCAATGAGCAGTTCTTC
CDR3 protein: CASSRGRSGVNEQFF

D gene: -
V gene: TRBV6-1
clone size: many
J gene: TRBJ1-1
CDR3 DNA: TGTGCCAGCAGTGCTTCAGGGAGGTCCACTGAAGCTTTCTTT
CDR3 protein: CASSASGRSTEAFF

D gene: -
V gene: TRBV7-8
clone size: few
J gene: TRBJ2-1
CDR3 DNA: TGTGCCAGCAGCTTAGTATTTCCAGGTCAGGAGAGCTCCTACAATGAGCAGTTCTTC
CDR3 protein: CASSLVFPGQESSYNEQFF

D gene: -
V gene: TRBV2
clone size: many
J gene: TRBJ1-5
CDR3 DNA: TGTGCCAGCAGTCGCGATCAGCCCCAGCATTTT
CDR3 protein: CASSRDQPQHF

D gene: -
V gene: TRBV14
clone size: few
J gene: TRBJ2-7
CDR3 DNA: TGTGCCAGCAGCCAAGGCGGCAGGGGCCACGAGCAGTACTTC
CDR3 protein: CASSQGGRGHEQYF

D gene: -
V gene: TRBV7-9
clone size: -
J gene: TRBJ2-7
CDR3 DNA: TGTGCCAGCAGCTTGGTCACACAGGGTAAGGGTCACGAGCAGTACTTC
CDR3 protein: CASSLVTQGKGHEQYF

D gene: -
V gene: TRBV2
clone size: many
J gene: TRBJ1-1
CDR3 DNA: TGTGCCAGCAGTGAAGCCTCAAGCCACACTGAAGCTTTCTTT
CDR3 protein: CASSEASSHTEAFF

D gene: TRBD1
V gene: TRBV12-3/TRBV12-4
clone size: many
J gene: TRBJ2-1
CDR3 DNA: TGTGCGTCCCGGGCAGGGGGAAACAATGAGCAGTTCTTC
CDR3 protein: CASRAGGNNEQFF

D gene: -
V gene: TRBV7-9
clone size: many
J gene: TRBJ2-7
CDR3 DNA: TGTGCCAGCAGCCGAGACACAACCTACGAGCAGTACTTC
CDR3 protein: CASSRDTTYEQYF

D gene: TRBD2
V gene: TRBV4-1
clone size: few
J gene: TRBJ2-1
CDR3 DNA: TGCGCCAGCAGCCAAAGACTAGCGGGCCTCAATGAGCAGTTCTTC
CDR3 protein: CASSQRLAGLNEQFF